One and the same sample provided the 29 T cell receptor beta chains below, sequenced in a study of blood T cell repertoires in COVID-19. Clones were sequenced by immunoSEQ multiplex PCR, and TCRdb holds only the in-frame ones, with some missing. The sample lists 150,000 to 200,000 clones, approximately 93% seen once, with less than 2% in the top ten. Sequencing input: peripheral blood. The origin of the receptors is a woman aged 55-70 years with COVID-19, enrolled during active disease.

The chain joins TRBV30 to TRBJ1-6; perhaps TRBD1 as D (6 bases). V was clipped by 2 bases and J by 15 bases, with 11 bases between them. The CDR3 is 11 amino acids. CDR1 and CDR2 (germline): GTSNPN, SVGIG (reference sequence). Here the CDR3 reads CAWSRQDLLHF. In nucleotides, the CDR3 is TGTGCCTGGAGTAGACAGGACCTCCTCCACTTT.

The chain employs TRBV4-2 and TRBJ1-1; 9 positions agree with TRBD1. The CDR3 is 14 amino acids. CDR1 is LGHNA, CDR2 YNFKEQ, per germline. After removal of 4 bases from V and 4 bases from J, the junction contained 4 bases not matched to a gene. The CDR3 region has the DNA TGTGCCAGCAGCCCTGGACAGGGGACCACTGAAGCTTTCTTT. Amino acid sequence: CASSPGQGTTEAFF.

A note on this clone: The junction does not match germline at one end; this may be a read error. The chain's CDR3 is CASSSPPRTAGNTIYF. The CDR3 nucleotides are TGTGCCAGCTCATCACCCCCCCGGACAGCTGGAAACACCATATATTTT. The chain carries TRBV18 and TRBJ1-3; a weak D match, TRBD1 (6 bases). The germline gives CDR1 KGHSH, CDR2 LQKENI. The CDR3 runs to 16 residues.

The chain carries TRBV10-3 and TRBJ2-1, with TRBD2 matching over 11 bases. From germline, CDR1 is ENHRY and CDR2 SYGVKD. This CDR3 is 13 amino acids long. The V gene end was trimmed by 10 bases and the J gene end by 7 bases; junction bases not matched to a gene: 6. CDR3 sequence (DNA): TGTGCCAGCCTAGCGGGGGGTACGAATGAGCAGTTCTTC. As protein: CASLAGGTNEQFF.

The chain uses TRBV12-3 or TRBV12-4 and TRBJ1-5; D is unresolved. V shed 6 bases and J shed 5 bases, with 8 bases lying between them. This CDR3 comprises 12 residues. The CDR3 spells CASSGGHQPQHF. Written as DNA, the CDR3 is TGTGCCAGCAGCGGAGGGCATCAGCCCCAGCATTTT.

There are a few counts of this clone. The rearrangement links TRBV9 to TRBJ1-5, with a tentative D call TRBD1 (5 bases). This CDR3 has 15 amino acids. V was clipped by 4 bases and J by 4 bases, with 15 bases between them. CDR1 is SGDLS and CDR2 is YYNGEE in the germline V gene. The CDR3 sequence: CASSSNPDTNQPQHF. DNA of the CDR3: TGTGCCAGCAGCTCCAACCCGGACACTAATCAGCCCCAGCATTTT.

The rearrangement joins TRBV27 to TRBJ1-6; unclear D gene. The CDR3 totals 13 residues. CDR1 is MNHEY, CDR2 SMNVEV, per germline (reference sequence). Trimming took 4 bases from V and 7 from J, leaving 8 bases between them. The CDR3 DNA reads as TGTGCCAGCAGTTGGGAGGGAAATTCACCCCTCCACTTT. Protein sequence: CASSWEGNSPLHF.

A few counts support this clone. DNA of the CDR3: TGCGCCAGCAGCCAAGACCCCGACAGGGAAGATACGCAGTATTTT. Translated, it gives CASSQDPDREDTQYF. This chain links TRBV4-3 with TRBJ2-3; 7 bases are a match to TRBD1. Germline lookup yields CDR1 LGHNA and CDR2 YSLEER. The CDR3 covers 15 residues. V lost 0 bases to trimming and J lost 5 bases; unmatched junction nucleotides: 5.

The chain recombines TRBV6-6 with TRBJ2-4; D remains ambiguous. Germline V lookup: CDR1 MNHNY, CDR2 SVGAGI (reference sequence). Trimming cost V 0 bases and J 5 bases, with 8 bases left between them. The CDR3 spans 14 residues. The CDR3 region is CASSYSGRENIQYF. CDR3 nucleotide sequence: TGTGCCAGCAGTTACTCGGGCAGAGAAAACATTCAGTACTTC.

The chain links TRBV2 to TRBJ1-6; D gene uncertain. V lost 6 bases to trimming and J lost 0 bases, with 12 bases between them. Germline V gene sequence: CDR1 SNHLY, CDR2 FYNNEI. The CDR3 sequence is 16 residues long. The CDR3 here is CASRAGPSSYNSPLHF. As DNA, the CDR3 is TGTGCCAGCAGGGCGGGTCCAAGCTCCTATAATTCACCCCTCCACTTT.

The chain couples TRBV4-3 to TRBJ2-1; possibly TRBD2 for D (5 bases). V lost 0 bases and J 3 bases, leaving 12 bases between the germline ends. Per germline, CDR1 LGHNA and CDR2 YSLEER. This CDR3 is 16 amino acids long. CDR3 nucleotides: TGCGCCAGCAGCCAAGACCCCGGACTTTTCTACAATGAGCAGTTCTTC. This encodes CASSQDPGLFYNEQFF.

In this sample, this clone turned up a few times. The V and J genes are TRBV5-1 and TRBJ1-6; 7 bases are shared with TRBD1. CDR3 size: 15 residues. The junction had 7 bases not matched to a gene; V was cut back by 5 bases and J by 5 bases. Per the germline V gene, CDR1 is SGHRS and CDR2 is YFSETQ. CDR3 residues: CASRTGQENNSPLHF. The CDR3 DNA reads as TGCGCCAGCAGAACCGGACAGGAGAATAATTCACCCCTCCACTTT.

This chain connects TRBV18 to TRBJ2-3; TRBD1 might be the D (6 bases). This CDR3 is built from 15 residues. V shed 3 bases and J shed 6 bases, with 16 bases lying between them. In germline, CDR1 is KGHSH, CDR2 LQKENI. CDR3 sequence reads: CASSPRRQGRDTQYF. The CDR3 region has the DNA TGTGCCAGCTCACCTAGGAGGCAGGGGCGGGATACGCAGTATTTT. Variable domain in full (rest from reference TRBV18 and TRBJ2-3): NAGVMQNPRHLVRRRGQEARLRCSPMKGHSHVYWYRQLPEEGLKFMVYLQKENIIDESGMPKERFSAEFPKEGPSILRIQQVVRGDSAAYFCASSPRRQGRDTQYFGPGTRLTVL.

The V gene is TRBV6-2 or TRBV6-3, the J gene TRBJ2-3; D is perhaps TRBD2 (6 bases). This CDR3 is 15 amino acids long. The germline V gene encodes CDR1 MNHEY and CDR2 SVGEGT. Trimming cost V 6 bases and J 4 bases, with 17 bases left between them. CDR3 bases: TGTGCCAGCAGCCACGGGGGTCCGGTACCAGATACGCAGTATTTT. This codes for CASSHGGPVPDTQYF.

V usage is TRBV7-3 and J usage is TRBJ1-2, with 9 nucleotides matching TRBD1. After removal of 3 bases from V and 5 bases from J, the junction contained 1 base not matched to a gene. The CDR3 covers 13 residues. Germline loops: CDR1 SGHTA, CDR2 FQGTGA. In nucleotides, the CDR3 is TGTGCCAGCAGCTTGACAGGGGGTTATGGCTACACCTTC. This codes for CASSLTGGYGYTF. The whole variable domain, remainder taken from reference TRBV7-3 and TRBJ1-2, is GAGVSQTPSNKVTEKGKYVELRCDPISGHTALYWYRQSLGQGPEFLIYFQGTGAADDSGLPNDRFFAVRPEGSVSTLKIQRTERGDSAVYLCASSLTGGYGYTFGSGTRLTVV.

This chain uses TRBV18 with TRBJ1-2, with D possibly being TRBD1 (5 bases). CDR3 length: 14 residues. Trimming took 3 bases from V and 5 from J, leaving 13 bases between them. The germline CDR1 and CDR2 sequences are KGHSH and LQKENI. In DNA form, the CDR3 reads TGTGCCAGCTCACCCCCTCAGGGAGGGTATGGCTACACCTTC. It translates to CASSPPQGGYGYTF.

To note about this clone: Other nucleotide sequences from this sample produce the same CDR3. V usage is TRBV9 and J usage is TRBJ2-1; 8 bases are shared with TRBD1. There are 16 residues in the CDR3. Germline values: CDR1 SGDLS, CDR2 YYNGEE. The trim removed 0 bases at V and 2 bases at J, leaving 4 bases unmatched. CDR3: CASSVGAGGAYNEQFF. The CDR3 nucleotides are TGTGCCAGCAGCGTAGGGGCAGGGGGCGCCTACAATGAGCAGTTCTTC. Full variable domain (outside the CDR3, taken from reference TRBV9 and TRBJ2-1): DSGVTQTPKHLITATGQRVTLRCSPRSGDLSVYWYQQSLDQGLQFLIQYYNGEERAKGNILERFSAQQFPDLHSELNLSSLELGDSALYFCASSVGAGGAYNEQFFGPGTRLTVL.

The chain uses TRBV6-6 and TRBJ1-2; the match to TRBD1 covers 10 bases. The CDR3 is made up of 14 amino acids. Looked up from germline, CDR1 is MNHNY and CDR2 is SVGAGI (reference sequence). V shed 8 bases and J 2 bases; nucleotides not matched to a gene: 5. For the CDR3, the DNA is TGTGCCAGCCGCGAGACAGGGGGCAACTATGGCTACACCTTC. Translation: CASRETGGNYGYTF.

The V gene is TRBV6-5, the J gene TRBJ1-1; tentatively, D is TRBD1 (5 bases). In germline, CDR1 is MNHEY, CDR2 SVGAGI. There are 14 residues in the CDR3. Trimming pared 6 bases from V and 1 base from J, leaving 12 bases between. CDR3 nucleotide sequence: TGTGCCAGCAGAACCCGGGGGGAGAACACTGAAGCTTTCTTT. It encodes CASRTRGENTEAFF.

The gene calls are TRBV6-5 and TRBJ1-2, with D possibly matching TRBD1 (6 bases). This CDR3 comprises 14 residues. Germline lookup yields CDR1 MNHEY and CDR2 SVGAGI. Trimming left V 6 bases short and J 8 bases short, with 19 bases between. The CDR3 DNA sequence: TGTGCCAGCAGCCCACTCACAGGGTCTGGGGGCTACACCTTC. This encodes CASSPLTGSGGYTF.

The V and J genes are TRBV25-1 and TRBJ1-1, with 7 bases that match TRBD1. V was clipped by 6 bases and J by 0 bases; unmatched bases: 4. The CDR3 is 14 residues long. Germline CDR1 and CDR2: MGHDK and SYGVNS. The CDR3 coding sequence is TGTGCCAGCAGCCTCAGGGGGATGAACACTGAAGCTTTCTTT. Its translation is CASSLRGMNTEAFF.

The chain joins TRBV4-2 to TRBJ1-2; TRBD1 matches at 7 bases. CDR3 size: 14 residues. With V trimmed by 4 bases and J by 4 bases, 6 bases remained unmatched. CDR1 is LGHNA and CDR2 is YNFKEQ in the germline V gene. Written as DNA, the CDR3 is TGTGCCAGCAGCCTACCGGGACAGCCCTATGGCTACACCTTC. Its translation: CASSLPGQPYGYTF.

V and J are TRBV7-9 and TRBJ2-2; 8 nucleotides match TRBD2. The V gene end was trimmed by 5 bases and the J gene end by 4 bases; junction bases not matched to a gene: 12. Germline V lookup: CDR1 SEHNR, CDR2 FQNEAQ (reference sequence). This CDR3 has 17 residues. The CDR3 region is CASSRMGGGLATGELFF. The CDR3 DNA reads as TGTGCCAGCAGCCGTATGGGGGGAGGACTAGCCACCGGGGAGCTGTTTTTT. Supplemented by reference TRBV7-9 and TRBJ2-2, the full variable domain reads DTGVSQNPRHKITKRGQNVTFRCDPISEHNRLYWYRQTLGQGPEFLTYFQNEAQLEKSRLLSDRFSAERPKGSFSTLEIQRTEQGDSAMYLCASSRMGGGLATGELFFGEGSRLTVL.

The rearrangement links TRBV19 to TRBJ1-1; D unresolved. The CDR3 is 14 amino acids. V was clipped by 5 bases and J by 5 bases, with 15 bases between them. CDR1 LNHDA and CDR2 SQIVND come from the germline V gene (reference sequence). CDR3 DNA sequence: TGTGCCAGTAGTGTGCGGAGGGCGCCTACTGAAGCTTTCTTT. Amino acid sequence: CASSVRRAPTEAFF.

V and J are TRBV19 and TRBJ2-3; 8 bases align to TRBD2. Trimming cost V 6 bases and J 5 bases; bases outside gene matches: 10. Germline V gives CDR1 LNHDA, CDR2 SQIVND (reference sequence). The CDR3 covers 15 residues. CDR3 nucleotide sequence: TGTGCCAGTAGGAACCAGCGGGGGCATAGAGATACGCAGTATTTT. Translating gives CASRNQRGHRDTQYF.

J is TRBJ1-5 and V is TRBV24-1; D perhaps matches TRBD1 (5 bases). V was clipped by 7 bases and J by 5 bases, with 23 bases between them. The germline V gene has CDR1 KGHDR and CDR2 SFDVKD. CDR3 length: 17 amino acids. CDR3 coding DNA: TGTGCCACCAGGGGAGGGAGGTTTGGGGGGATTGATCAGCCCCAGCATTTT. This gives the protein CATRGGRFGGIDQPQHF.

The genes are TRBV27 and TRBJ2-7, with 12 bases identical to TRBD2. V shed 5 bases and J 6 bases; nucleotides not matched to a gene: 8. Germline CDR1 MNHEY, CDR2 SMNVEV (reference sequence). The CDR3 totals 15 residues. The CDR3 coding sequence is TGTGCCAGCAGTCGTTGGACTAGCGGGGATTCCGAGCAGTACTTC. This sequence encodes CASSRWTSGDSEQYF.

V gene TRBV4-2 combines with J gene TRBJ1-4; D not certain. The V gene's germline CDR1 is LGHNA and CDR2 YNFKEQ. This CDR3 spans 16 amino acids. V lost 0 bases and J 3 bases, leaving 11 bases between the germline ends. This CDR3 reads CASSQEGRIPNEKLFF. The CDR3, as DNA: TGTGCCAGCAGCCAAGAGGGCAGAATCCCTAATGAAAAACTGTTTTTT.

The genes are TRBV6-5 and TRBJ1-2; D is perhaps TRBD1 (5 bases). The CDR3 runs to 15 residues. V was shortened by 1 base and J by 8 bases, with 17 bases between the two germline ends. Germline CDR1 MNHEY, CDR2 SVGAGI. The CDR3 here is CASSYFSGLVRGYTF. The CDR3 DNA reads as TGTGCCAGCAGTTACTTCTCAGGGCTAGTCAGGGGCTACACCTTC.